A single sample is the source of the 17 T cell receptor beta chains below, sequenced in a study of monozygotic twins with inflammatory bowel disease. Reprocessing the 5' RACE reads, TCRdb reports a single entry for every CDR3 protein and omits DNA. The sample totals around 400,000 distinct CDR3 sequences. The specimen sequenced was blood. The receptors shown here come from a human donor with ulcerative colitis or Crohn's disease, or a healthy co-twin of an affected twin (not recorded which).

The CDR3 loop reads CASSGDGRGYEQYF. The chain carries TRBV2 and TRBJ2-7; the TRBD1 assignment by TCRdb is unverifiable without DNA. This CDR3 has 14 residues. In germline, CDR1 is SNHLY, CDR2 FYNNEI.

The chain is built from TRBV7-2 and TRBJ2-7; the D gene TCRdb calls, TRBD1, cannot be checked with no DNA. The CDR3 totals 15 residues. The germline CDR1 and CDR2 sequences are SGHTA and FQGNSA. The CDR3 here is CASSTRTGGAYEQYF. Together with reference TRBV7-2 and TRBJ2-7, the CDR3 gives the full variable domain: GAGVSQSPSNKVTEKGKDVELRCDPISGHTALYWYRQSLGQGLEFLIYFQGNSAPDKSGLPSDRFSAERTGGSVSTLTIQRTQQEDSAVYLCASSTRTGGAYEQYFGPGTRLTVT.

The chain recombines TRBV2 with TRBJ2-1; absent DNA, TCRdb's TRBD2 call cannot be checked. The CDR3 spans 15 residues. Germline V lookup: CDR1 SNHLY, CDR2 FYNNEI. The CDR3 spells CASRKSPDYGNEQFF. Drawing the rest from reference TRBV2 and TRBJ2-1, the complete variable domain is EPEVTQTPSHQVTQMGQEVILRCVPISNHLYFYWYRQILGQKVEFLVSFYNNEISEKSEIFDDQFSVERPDGSNFTLKIRSTKLEDSAMYFCASRKSPDYGNEQFFGPGTRLTVL.

The CDR3 spells CASSLPGTGELFF. V is TRBV5-4 and J is TRBJ2-2; there is no DNA to check the TCRdb D call of TRBD1. The CDR3 length is 13 residues. Germline CDR1 reads SGHNT; CDR2 reads YYREEE (reference sequence).

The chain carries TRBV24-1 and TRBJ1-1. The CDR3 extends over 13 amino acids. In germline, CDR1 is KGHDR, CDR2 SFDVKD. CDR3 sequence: CATSDVAGTEAFF.

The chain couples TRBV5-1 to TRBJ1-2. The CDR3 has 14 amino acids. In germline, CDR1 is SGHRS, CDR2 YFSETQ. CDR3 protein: CASSLETHRDGYTF.

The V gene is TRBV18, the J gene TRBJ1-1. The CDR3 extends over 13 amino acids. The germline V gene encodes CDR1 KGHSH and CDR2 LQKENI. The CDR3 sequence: CASSINQGPEAFF. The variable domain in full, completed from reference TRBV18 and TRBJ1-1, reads NAGVMQNPRHLVRRRGQEARLRCSPMKGHSHVYWYRQLPEEGLKFMVYLQKENIIDESGMPKERFSAEFPKEGPSILRIQQVVRGDSAAYFCASSINQGPEAFFGQGTRLTVV.

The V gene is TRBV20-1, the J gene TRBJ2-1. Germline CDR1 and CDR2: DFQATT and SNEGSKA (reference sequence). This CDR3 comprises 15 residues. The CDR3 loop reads CSAPRTASSYNEQFF.

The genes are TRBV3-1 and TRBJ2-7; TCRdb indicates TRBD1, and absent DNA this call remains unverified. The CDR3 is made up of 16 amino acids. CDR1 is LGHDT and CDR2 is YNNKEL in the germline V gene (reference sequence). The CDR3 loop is CASSQFWDRVNDEQYF.

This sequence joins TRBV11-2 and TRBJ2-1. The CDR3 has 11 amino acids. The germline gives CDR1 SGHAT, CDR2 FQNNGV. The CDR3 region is CASSLGTGPFF.

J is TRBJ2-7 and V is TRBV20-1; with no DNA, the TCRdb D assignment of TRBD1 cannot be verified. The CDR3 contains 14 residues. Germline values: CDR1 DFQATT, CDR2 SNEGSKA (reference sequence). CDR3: CSATSRGPSYEQYF.

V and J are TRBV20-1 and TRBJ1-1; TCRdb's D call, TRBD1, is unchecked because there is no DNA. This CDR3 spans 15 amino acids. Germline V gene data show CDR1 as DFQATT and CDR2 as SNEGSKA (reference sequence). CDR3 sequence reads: CSARTLVREDTQAFF.

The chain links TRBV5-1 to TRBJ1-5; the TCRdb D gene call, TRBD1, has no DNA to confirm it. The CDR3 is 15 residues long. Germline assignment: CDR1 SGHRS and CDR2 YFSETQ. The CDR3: CASSPDDRANQPQHF.

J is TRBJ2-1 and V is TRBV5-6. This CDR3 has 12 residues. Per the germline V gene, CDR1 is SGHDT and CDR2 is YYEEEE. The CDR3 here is CASSLGDNEQFF.

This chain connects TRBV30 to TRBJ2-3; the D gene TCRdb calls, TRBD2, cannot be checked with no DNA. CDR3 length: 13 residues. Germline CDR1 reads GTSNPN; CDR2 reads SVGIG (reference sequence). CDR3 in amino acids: CAWSPPGPDTQYF.

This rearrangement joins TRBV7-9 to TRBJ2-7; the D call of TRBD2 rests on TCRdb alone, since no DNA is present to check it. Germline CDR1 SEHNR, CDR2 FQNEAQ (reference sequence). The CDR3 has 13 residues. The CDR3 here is CASSLEAGREQYF.

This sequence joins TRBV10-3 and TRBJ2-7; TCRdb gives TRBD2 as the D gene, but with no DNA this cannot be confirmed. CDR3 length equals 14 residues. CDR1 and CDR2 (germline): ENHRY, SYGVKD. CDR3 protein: CAIMENQGSYEQYF.